Listed below are T cell receptor beta chains from one sample, sequenced in a study of PD-L1 blockade in urothelial cancer. TCRdb keeps only in-frame clones here, not all; method: immunoSEQ multiplex PCR. There are around 100,000 clones in the sample; roughly 84% occur only once, and 1.5% to 2.5% lies in the top ten. The specimen comprised PBMCs, sampled around atezolizumab (anti-PD-L1) treatment. The receptors here all came from a man in his 60s with urothelial cancer. The CDR3 runs from the conserved cysteine through the conserved F or W. D genes are given only for firm matches. The size entry is marked missing in some rows and otherwise reads once, few, many or a size class.

len	d_gene	abundance	v_gene	j_gene	CDR3nt	CDR3aa
15	TRBD1	NA	TRBV19	TRBJ2-2	TGTGCCAGTAGTACACGGGACAGGGCTCCCGGGGAGCTGTTTTTT	CASSTRDRAPGELFF
15	NA	NA	TRBV28	TRBJ1-5	TGTGCCAGCAGTTTTACAGGGCGTAGCAATCAGCCCCAGCATTTT	CASSFTGRSNQPQHF
13	NA	NA	TRBV5-1	TRBJ2-7	TGCGCCAGCAGCTTGAGGGGAGCGGGCGAGCAGTACTTC	CASSLRGAGEQYF
13	NA	NA	TRBV18	TRBJ1-2	TGTGCCAGCTCACCAGACAGAAACTATGGCTACACCTTC	CASSPDRNYGYTF
13	NA	NA	TRBV19	TRBJ1-2	TGTGCCAGTATTGAGGTTTCCGGCTATGGCTACACCTTC	CASIEVSGYGYTF
16	TRBD1	NA	TRBV5-6	TRBJ1-4	TGTGCCAGCAGCATCGGACAGGGGTTAGGTAATGAAAAACTGTTTTTT	CASSIGQGLGNEKLFF
14	NA	NA	TRBV9	TRBJ2-5	TGTGCCAGCAGCGCCCCAGGGGTCGGGGAGACCCAGTACTTC	CASSAPGVGETQYF
10	NA	NA	TRBV28	TRBJ2-2	TGTGCCAGCAGCGCCGGGGAGCTGTTTTTT	CASSAGELFF
13	NA	NA	TRBV5-8	TRBJ2-7	TGTGCCAGCAGAGTCAACAGGGTGACCGAGCAGTACTTC	CASRVNRVTEQYF
13	TRBD1	once	TRBV29-1	TRBJ1-5	TGCAGCGTGAGGGACAGGGAAAGCCAGCCCCAGCATTTT	CSVRDRESQPQHF
12	NA	NA	TRBV6-1	TRBJ1-2	TGTGCCAGCAGTGAATCGTTTCGGGTAGACACCTTC	CASSESFRVDTF
15	TRBD2	NA	TRBV11-2	TRBJ2-5	TGTGCCAGCAGCCCGACTAGCGGGTGGGGAGAGACCCAGTACTTC	CASSPTSGWGETQYF
14	NA	NA	TRBV18	TRBJ2-7	TGTGCCAGCTCACCAACGGACGAGGGCTACGAGCAGTACTTC	CASSPTDEGYEQYF
15	NA	NA	TRBV18	TRBJ1-3	TGTGCCAGCTCATCGGACAGCTTCTCTGGAAACACCATATATTTT	CASSSDSFSGNTIYF
14	TRBD1	NA	TRBV4-1	TRBJ2-7	TGCGCCAGCAGCCTAGTAACAGGGGACCACGAGCAGTACTTC	CASSLVTGDHEQYF
15	TRBD1	NA	TRBV5-4	TRBJ2-7	TGTGCCAGCAGCTTGGTTGCGACAGGGGTCCACGAGCAGTACTTC	CASSLVATGVHEQYF
14	TRBD1	NA	TRBV5-6	TRBJ1-1	TGTGCCAGCAGTCGTACAGGGGTTTACACTGAAGCTTTCTTT	CASSRTGVYTEAFF
14	NA	once	TRBV29-1	TRBJ1-1	TGCAGCGGCCGGGGGGATGCCCTTGGGACTGAAGCTTTCTTT	CSGRGDALGTEAFF
17	TRBD2	NA	TRBV2	TRBJ2-5	TGTGCCAGCAGTGCTGGACTAGCGGGAGTTGAACGAGAGACCCAGTACTTC	CASSAGLAGVERETQYF
16	NA	NA	TRBV4-2	TRBJ1-1	TGTGCCAGCAGCCAACCCCAGGGCGTAGGTGACACTGAAGCTTTCTTT	CASSQPQGVGDTEAFF
14	TRBD2	few	TRBV6-1	TRBJ2-5	TGTGCCAGCAGGACTAGCGGGAGTGGGGAGACCCAGTACTTC	CASRTSGSGETQYF
15	TRBD2	few	TRBV7-3	TRBJ2-1	TGTGCCAGCAGCCCGGGACTAGCGGATTACAATGAGCAGTTCTTC	CASSPGLADYNEQFF
20	TRBD1	NA	TRBV5-3	TRBJ1-6	TGTGCCAGAAGCTCAGGCGAGAGACAGGGGTCAATAATCGGGAGTTCACCCCTCCACTTT	CARSSGERQGSIIGSSPLHF
14	NA	NA	TRBV9	TRBJ1-5	TGTGCCAGCAGCGTAGGCACTGCAAAGCAGCCCCAGCATTTT	CASSVGTAKQPQHF
17	TRBD2	NA	TRBV28	TRBJ2-6	TGTGCCAGCATTCAAGCGGGGGGGCAATCTGGGGCCAACGTCCTGACTTTC	CASIQAGGQSGANVLTF
15	TRBD1	few	TRBV5-6	TRBJ2-3	TGTGCCAGCACCGAGGACAGGTATAGCACAGATACGCAGTATTTT	CASTEDRYSTDTQYF
15	NA	NA	TRBV15	TRBJ1-2	TGTGCCACCAGCAGAGATGGGGAGGGCTACTATGGCTACACCTTC	CATSRDGEGYYGYTF
16	NA	NA	TRBV27	TRBJ2-7	TGTGCCAGCAGATCCCTTACAGTGGCCGGGAACTACGAGCAGTACTTC	CASRSLTVAGNYEQYF
15	NA	few	TRBV5-1	TRBJ1-5	TGCGCCAGCAGCTTGGGGGGACAAAGCAATCAGCCCCAGCATTTT	CASSLGGQSNQPQHF
14	NA	NA	TRBV6-1	TRBJ1-2	TGTGCCAGCAGTGAAGGTATCAGGGGTAATGGCTACACCTTC	CASSEGIRGNGYTF
17	TRBD2	NA	TRBV11-3	TRBJ2-3	TGTGCCAGCAGCTTAGGCTCCGGGAGGACTTCGGCAGATACGCAGTATTTT	CASSLGSGRTSADTQYF
15	TRBD1	NA	TRBV7-8	TRBJ2-5	TGTGCCAGCAGCTTAGGTACAGGGGGGCGAGAGACCCAGTACTTC	CASSLGTGGRETQYF
15	TRBD2	few	TRBV19	TRBJ2-1	TGTGCCAGTGGGGGGGGACCCCGATCTTACAATGAGCAGTTCTTC	CASGGGPRSYNEQFF
13	NA	NA	TRBV7-7	TRBJ2-2	TGTGCCAGCAGCTTACAAGAGACCGGGGAGCTGTTTTTT	CASSLQETGELFF
13	NA	NA	TRBV19	TRBJ2-2	TGTGCCAGTAGAGGGGCCACCACCGGGGAGCTGTTTTTT	CASRGATTGELFF
15	TRBD2	NA	TRBV27	TRBJ2-3	TGTGCCAGCAGTAACAGACTAGCGGGCTCAGATACGCAGTATTTT	CASSNRLAGSDTQYF
14	TRBD2	NA	TRBV30	TRBJ2-3	TGTGCCTGGAGTGTTGGACTAGGGAGAGATACGCAGTATTTT	CAWSVGLGRDTQYF
16	TRBD2	NA	TRBV5-1	TRBJ2-5	TGCGCCAGCAATGGGAAGAGCGGGATCAGCCAAGAGACCCAGTACTTC	CASNGKSGISQETQYF
16	TRBD2	few	TRBV5-1	TRBJ2-3	TGCGCCAGCAGTGAGGGACTAGCGGGGGGCACAGATACGCAGTATTTT	CASSEGLAGGTDTQYF
14	TRBD1	NA	TRBV11-3	TRBJ2-7	TGTGCCAGCAGCTTAGTCGCAGGGGGCTACGAGCAGTACTTC	CASSLVAGGYEQYF
16	TRBD2	NA	TRBV11-3	TRBJ2-3	TGTGCCAGCAGCTCTAGAGCGGGACGAGGCACAGATACGCAGTATTTT	CASSSRAGRGTDTQYF
15	NA	few	TRBV19	TRBJ1-6	TGTGCCAGTAGTATCTCCACATCACCAGGATCACCCCTCCACTTT	CASSISTSPGSPLHF
13	NA	NA	TRBV19	TRBJ1-5	TGTGCCAGTAGGCGCAGAGGTAATCAGCCCCAGCATTTT	CASRRRGNQPQHF
15	TRBD2	NA	TRBV28	TRBJ2-2	TGTGCCAGCAGTACTAGCGGACAAGGAGCCGGGGAGCTGTTTTTT	CASSTSGQGAGELFF
14	NA	NA	TRBV27	TRBJ2-2	TGTGCCAGCAGGTTGGGACAGAACACCGGGGAGCTGTTTTTT	CASRLGQNTGELFF
12	NA	once	TRBV28	TRBJ2-3	TGTGCCAGCAGCCCCGAGGTAGATACGCAGTATTTT	CASSPEVDTQYF
12	NA	few	TRBV5-4	TRBJ1-1	TGTGCCAGCAGCTTGGTGCAGTCTGAAGCTTTCTTT	CASSLVQSEAFF
15	TRBD1	NA	TRBV6-6	TRBJ2-2	TGTGCCAGCAGTTACGACAGGGCGAACACCGGGGAGCTGTTTTTT	CASSYDRANTGELFF
14	NA	NA	TRBV6-5	TRBJ1-4	TGTGCCAGCAGTTACGGAGGTGATAATGAAAAACTGTTTTTT	CASSYGGDNEKLFF
15	NA	NA	TRBV7-2	TRBJ2-7	TGTGCCAGCAGCCCTCAGACTTCGACTACTTACGAGCAGTACTTC	CASSPQTSTTYEQYF
18	NA	NA	TRBV11-3	TRBJ2-1	TGTGCCAGCAGCTTAGTCTTGGGGGGACCGAGCTCCTACAATGAGCAGTTCTTC	CASSLVLGGPSSYNEQFF
16	NA	NA	TRBV18	TRBJ2-1	TGTACCAGCTCACCACCGACTCAGAGCTCCTACAATGAGCAGTTCTTC	CTSSPPTQSSYNEQFF
13	NA	NA	TRBV29-1	TRBJ1-2	TGCAGCGTCCGGGACACGCTTCCCGGAGGCTACACCTTC	CSVRDTLPGGYTF
15	TRBD2	once	TRBV9	TRBJ2-1	TGTGCCAGCAGCGAGGGGACTAGCGGGAGTCGCGAGCAGTTCTTC	CASSEGTSGSREQFF
13	NA	NA	TRBV6-1	TRBJ1-2	TGTGCCAGCAGTGAAGAAGAAAGAGGGGGCTACACCTTC	CASSEEERGGYTF
14	NA	NA	TRBV19	TRBJ1-1	TGTGCCAGTAGTCTCACTCTGAGGAACACTGAAGCTTTCTTT	CASSLTLRNTEAFF
13	TRBD1	NA	TRBV27	TRBJ1-2	TGTGCCACCCTCGGGGGACAGAACTATGGCTACACCTTC	CATLGGQNYGYTF
13	NA	NA	TRBV29-1	TRBJ2-7	TGCAGCGTTGAATCTCAGGGTACCCACGAGCAGTACTTC	CSVESQGTHEQYF
14	NA	NA	TRBV19	TRBJ1-1	TGTGCCAGTAGCCTGACATACATGAACACTGAAGCTTTCTTT	CASSLTYMNTEAFF
12	NA	few	TRBV28	TRBJ1-2	TGTGCCAGCAGTTCACAGGGCTATGGCTACACCTTC	CASSSQGYGYTF